This T cell receptor beta chain was obtained from a study of CD8+ T cells in alopecia areata. On the study more broadly: Patients in the treated group were given tofacitinib by mouth, 5 to 10 mg twice a day. The study's findings and limits: Only a single nonresponder existed, so baseline CD8+ expansion links stay unclear. Numerous expanded lesional clones remained in scalp and blood during tofacitinib. In scalp samples, resident alphabeta T cells of normal skin are also sequenced.

Trimming pared 4 bases from V and 4 bases from J, leaving 18 bases between. This CDR3 comprises 16 residues. Germline CDR1 SGHTA, CDR2 FQGNSA. Specified treatment: oral pan-JAK inhibitor, 5-10 mg twice daily. Concerning this clone itself: Its matching antigen is unknown.

Sequencing templates came from extracted RNA that was reverse transcribed into cDNA. Generated by immunoSEQ multiplex PCR, the TCRdb table keeps only in-frame clones and is missing some. The sample lists around 300,000 clones; 60% were seen once. Sequenced here: CD4+ T cells sorted from blood, sampled at approximately week 51, from a patient treated with tofacitinib. The chain employs TRBV7-2 and TRBJ2-3; TRBD2 might be the D (6 bases). The origin of this receptor is a human donor with alopecia areata. In DNA, the CDR3 is TGTGCCAGCAGCTCGTACTTAGCGCCGGGGGCAGATACGCAGTATTTT. This sequence encodes CASSSYLAPGADTQYF.